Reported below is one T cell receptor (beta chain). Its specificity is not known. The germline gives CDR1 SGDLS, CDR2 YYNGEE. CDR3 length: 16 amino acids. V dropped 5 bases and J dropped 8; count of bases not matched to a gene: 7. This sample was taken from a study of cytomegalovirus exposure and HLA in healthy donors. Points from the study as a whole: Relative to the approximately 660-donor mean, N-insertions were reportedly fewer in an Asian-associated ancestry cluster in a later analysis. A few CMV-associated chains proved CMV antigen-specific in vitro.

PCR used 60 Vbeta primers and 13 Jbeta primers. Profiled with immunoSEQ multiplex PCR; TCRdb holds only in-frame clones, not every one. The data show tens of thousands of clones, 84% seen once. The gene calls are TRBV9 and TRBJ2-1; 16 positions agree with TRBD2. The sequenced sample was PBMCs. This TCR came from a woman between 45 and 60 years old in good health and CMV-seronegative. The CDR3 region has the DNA TGTGCCAGCAGGGGACTAGCGGGAGGGCCAAGCGATGAGCAGTTCTTC. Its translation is CASRGLAGGPSDEQFF.